The 17 T cell receptor beta chains below were found in one sample sequenced in a study of control samples from healthy donors and cancer patients. Here immunoSEQ multiplex PCR was the method, and the copy in TCRdb shows in-frame clones only, minus some. The sample consists of 150,000 to 200,000 clones, 80% to 90% of them appearing once. Sample: blood. All receptors come from a man between 25 and 39 years old in good health.

The chain uses TRBV7-9 and TRBJ2-3, with D possibly TRBD1 on 6 matching bases. Trimming shortened V by 8 bases and J by 3 bases, and 18 bases separated the two germline ends. Germline V lookup: CDR1 SEHNR, CDR2 FQNEAQ (reference sequence). The CDR3 sequence is 15 residues long. In DNA, the CDR3 is TGTGCCAGCGGTCGGGACAATATTCGAACAGATACGCAGTATTTT. Protein: CASGRDNIRTDTQYF.

This clone was found once. The chain is built from TRBV7-9 and TRBJ2-2, with 13 positions matching TRBD2. V was clipped by 0 bases and J by 0 bases; unmatched bases: 4. Germline CDR1 SEHNR, CDR2 FQNEAQ (reference sequence). The CDR3 is 19 amino acids. The CDR3 loop is CASSLAGLAGVANTGELFF. The CDR3 region has the DNA TGTGCCAGCAGCTTAGCCGGACTAGCGGGAGTCGCGAACACCGGGGAGCTGTTTTTT. Using reference TRBV7-9 and TRBJ2-2 for the parts outside the CDR3, the full variable domain is DTGVSQNPRHKITKRGQNVTFRCDPISEHNRLYWYRQTLGQGPEFLTYFQNEAQLEKSRLLSDRFSAERPKGSFSTLEIQRTEQGDSAMYLCASSLAGLAGVANTGELFFGEGSRLTVL.

The chain joins TRBV19 to TRBJ1-3; D unclear. With 8 bases removed from V and 1 base from J, the gap between germline ends came to 12 bases. Germline V gene sequence: CDR1 LNHDA, CDR2 SQIVND (reference sequence). The CDR3 extends over 14 amino acids. The CDR3 region has the DNA TGTGCCAGTTTACCTGGTACTTCTGGAAACACCATATATTTT. Translating it yields CASLPGTSGNTIYF.

J is TRBJ2-6 and V is TRBV7-9; D not certain. CDR3 length equals 16 residues. Trimming cost V 5 bases and J 3 bases, with 14 bases left between them. CDR1 and CDR2 (germline): SEHNR, FQNEAQ (reference sequence). CDR3: CASSPTALVGANVLTF. As DNA, the CDR3 is TGTGCCAGCAGCCCTACGGCACTGGTTGGGGCCAACGTCCTGACTTTC.

As to this clone: One end of the junction fails to match germline, which may point to a read error. DNA of the CDR3: TGTGCCAGTAGTATGACAGGGAACAACAATGGGCAGTTCTTC. This sequence encodes CASSMTGNNNGQFF. The chain recombines TRBV19 with TRBJ2-1; 7 bases align to TRBD1. From germline, CDR1 is LNHDA and CDR2 SQIVND (reference sequence). The CDR3 consists of 14 residues.

The V and J genes are TRBV27 and TRBJ1-1; tentatively, D is TRBD1 (5 bases). In germline, CDR1 is MNHEY, CDR2 SMNVEV (reference sequence). V was clipped by 6 bases and J by 4 bases, with 15 bases between them. The CDR3 consists of 14 residues. The DNA for the CDR3 is TGTGCCAGCAGCCCAGGACACCGTAGCACTGAAGCTTTCTTT. Encoded protein: CASSPGHRSTEAFF.

The genes are TRBV27 and TRBJ2-3; D remains ambiguous. The CDR3 loop spans 15 amino acids. Germline CDR1 is MNHEY and CDR2 is SMNVEV (reference sequence). The germline V and J ends were trimmed by 3 bases and 1 base, with 11 bases remaining between them. The chain's CDR3 is CASSFLKDRTDTQYF. The DNA for the CDR3 is TGTGCCAGCAGTTTTCTCAAAGATCGCACAGATACGCAGTATTTT.

This clone showed up just a few times. The chain recombines TRBV9 with TRBJ1-2, with D possibly being TRBD1 (5 bases). Trimming took off 4 bases at V and 0 bases at J, with 16 bases between the two ends. This CDR3 spans 16 amino acids. The germline V gene encodes CDR1 SGDLS and CDR2 YYNGEE. The CDR3 is CASSSPGVSPNYGYTF. DNA of the CDR3: TGTGCCAGCAGCTCCCCGGGGGTGAGCCCTAACTATGGCTACACCTTC.

This clone was detected only a few times. The V and J genes are TRBV11-1 and TRBJ2-7; maybe TRBD1 (5 bases). CDR1 is SGHAT, CDR2 FQDESV, per germline (reference sequence). CDR3 length: 14 amino acids. The ends were cut back, 3 bases at V and 3 bases at J, with 12 bases in the middle. The CDR3: CASSFSRGIYEQYF. The CDR3 region has the DNA TGTGCCAGCAGCTTCTCAAGGGGAATCTACGAGCAGTACTTC.

The CDR3 DNA follows: TGTGCCACCCTCAGGAGGTTAGGAGTACTTACGGAGACCCAGTACTTC. Translated, it gives CATLRRLGVLTETQYF. The J gene is TRBJ2-5, the V gene TRBV2; tentatively, D is TRBD2 (5 bases). Deletions cut 10 bases from V and 5 bases from J, with 26 bases between. Germline V CDR1 and CDR2: SNHLY, FYNNEI. The CDR3 length is 16 residues.

This chain joins TRBV29-1 and TRBJ2-1; D is ambiguous. CDR1 and CDR2 (germline): SQVTM, ANQGSEA. The CDR3 covers 15 residues. V lost 4 bases to trimming and J lost 7 bases, with 20 bases between them. The CDR3 here is CSVAKRISPENEQFF. The DNA of the CDR3 is TGCAGCGTTGCTAAAAGGATTTCTCCGGAGAATGAGCAGTTCTTC.

The chain has TRBV6-5 and TRBJ1-6; D uncertain. V was shortened by 1 base and J by 14 bases, with 15 bases between the two germline ends. The CDR3 sequence is 14 residues long. Germline CDR1 MNHEY, CDR2 SVGAGI. CDR3: CASSYWPGDGALHF. The CDR3 nucleotides read TGTGCCAGCAGTTACTGGCCCGGGGATGGGGCCCTCCACTTT.

The chain uses TRBV14 and TRBJ1-1; unclear D gene. Trimming left V 3 bases short and J 0 bases short, with 8 bases between. The length of the CDR3 is 14 residues. CDR1 and CDR2 from the germline V gene are SGHDN and FVKESK. The chain's CDR3 is CASSQSYMNTEAFF. CDR3 DNA: TGTGCCAGCAGCCAGTCGTATATGAACACTGAAGCTTTCTTT.

In this sample, this clone turned up once. The chain couples TRBV5-6 to TRBJ1-2, with D maybe TRBD1 (6 bases). This CDR3 is built from 17 residues. Trimming took off 2 bases at V and 4 bases at J, with 21 bases between the two ends. Germline CDR1 and CDR2: SGHDT and YYEEEE. The CDR3 DNA is TGTGCCAGCAGCTTTCCCGGGACATCAAGTTCCAGCTATGGCTACACCTTC. Translating gives CASSFPGTSSSSYGYTF. Complete variable domain (other parts from reference TRBV5-6 and TRBJ1-2): DAGVTQSPTHLIKTRGQQVTLRCSPKSGHDTVSWYQQALGQGPQFIFQYYEEEERQRGNFPDRFSGHQFPNYSSELNVNALLLGDSALYLCASSFPGTSSSSYGYTFGSGTRLTVV.

As for this clone: Other nucleotide sequences in the sample specify the same CDR3. The rearrangement links TRBV20-1 to TRBJ2-6; D gene unclear. V lost 3 bases and J lost 0, with 6 bases in between. The CDR3 is made up of 14 amino acids. Germline-derived CDR1 and CDR2 are DFQATT and SNEGSKA (reference sequence). The CDR3 DNA sequence: TGCAGTGCTAGTAATCCCTCTGGGGCCAACGTCCTGACTTTC. Protein product: CSASNPSGANVLTF.

This chain joins TRBV27 and TRBJ2-5; 8 bases map to TRBD1. CDR1 and CDR2 (germline): MNHEY, SMNVEV (reference sequence). The length of the CDR3 is 16 residues. V lost 6 bases, J lost 5 bases, and 14 bases stayed unmatched. CDR3 coding DNA: TGTGCCAGCAGCCCCCGGGACAGGTCACAGGGGGAGACCCAGTACTTC. Its translation: CASSPRDRSQGETQYF.

The genes are TRBV20-1 and TRBJ1-1, with D possibly TRBD1 on 6 matching bases. Germline CDR1 reads DFQATT; CDR2 reads SNEGSKA (reference sequence). The CDR3 loop spans 11 amino acids. Trimming removed 0 bases from V and 14 bases from J, with 13 bases in between. The CDR3 DNA sequence: TGCAGTGCTAGAGAAGGACAGCCAGGCTTCTTT. This codes for CSAREGQPGFF.